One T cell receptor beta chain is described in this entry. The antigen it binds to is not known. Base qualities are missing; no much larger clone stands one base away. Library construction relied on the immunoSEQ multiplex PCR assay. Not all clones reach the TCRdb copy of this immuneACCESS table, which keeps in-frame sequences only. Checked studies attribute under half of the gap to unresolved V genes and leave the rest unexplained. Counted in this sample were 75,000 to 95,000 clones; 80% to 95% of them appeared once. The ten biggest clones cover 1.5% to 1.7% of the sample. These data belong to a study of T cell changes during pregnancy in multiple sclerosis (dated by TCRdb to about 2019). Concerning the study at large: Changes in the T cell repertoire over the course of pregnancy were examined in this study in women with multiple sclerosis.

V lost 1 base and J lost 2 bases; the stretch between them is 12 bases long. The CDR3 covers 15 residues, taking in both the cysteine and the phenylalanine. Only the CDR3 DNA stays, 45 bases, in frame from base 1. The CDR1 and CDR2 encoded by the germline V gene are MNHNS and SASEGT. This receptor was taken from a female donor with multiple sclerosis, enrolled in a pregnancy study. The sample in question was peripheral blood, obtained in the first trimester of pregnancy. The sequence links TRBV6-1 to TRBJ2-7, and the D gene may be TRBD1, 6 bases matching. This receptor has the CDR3 CASSEDQGTPYEQYF. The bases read TGTGCCAGCAGTGAAGACCAGGGGACCCCCTACGAGCAGTACTTC.